Shown below are 28 T cell receptor beta chains from a single sample sequenced in a study of OX40 agonist ivuxolimab in advanced cancers. Measured with immunoSEQ multiplex PCR; TCRdb has only the in-frame clones, and not every one. In the table there are about 60,000 clones, 86% of which are singletons. The specimen was CD4+ or CD8+ T cells sorted from blood, collected in a trial of the OX40 agonist ivuxolimab. The receptors shown here come from an adult with an advanced solid tumor such as melanoma, head and neck, liver or kidney cancer.

The chain carries TRBV25-1 and TRBJ2-7; D may be TRBD2 (6 bases). CDR1 MGHDK and CDR2 SYGVNS come from the germline V gene. This CDR3 is built from 14 residues. The V gene lost 3 bases and the J gene lost 2 bases, with 11 bases spanning the gap. The CDR3 loop is CASSDPTGAYEQYF. CDR3 in DNA: TGTGCCAGCAGTGACCCAACGGGGGCCTACGAGCAGTACTTC.

In nucleotides, the CDR3 is TGTGCCAGCTCACCAGAGGAACAGTACACTGAAGCTTTCTTT. Protein: CASSPEEQYTEAFF. This chain joins TRBV18 and TRBJ1-1; D unclear. Germline V gives CDR1 KGHSH, CDR2 LQKENI. The CDR3 has 14 amino acids. V was cut by 2 bases and J by 3 bases, with 10 bases left in between.

The V call is TRBV7-2, the J call TRBJ2-1; D is undetermined. V shed 1 base and J shed 10 bases, with 11 bases lying between them. Germline lookup yields CDR1 SGHTA and CDR2 FQGNSA. The CDR3 runs 13 residues. The CDR3: CASSLDLQGEQFF. CDR3 DNA sequence: TGTGCCAGCAGCTTAGATTTACAAGGGGAGCAGTTCTTC.

The chain uses TRBV5-1 and TRBJ1-3; D is uncertain. Germline assignment: CDR1 SGHRS and CDR2 YFSETQ. The V end lost 4 bases, the J end lost 1 base, and 12 bases lay between the germline ends. This CDR3 contains 15 residues. The CDR3 coding sequence is TGCGCCAGCAGCCCCTCCGCGAGATCTGGAAACACCATATATTTT. It specifies CASSPSARSGNTIYF. Complete variable domain (other parts from reference TRBV5-1 and TRBJ1-3): KAGVTQTPRYLIKTRGQQVTLSCSPISGHRSVSWYQQTPGQGLQFLFEYFSETQRNKGNFPGRFSGRQFSNSRSEMNVSTLELGDSALYLCASSPSARSGNTIYFGEGSWLTVV.

This chain links TRBV27 with TRBJ2-2; 7 bases are shared with TRBD1. The junction had 3 bases not matched to a gene; V was cut back by 5 bases and J by 6 bases. Germline V gene sequence: CDR1 MNHEY, CDR2 SMNVEV (reference sequence). The CDR3 length is 13 residues. The CDR3 DNA sequence: TGTGCCAGCAGTAGAGGGGGCTCCGGGGAGCTGTTTTTT. Its protein product is CASSRGGSGELFF.

This rearrangement joins TRBV27 to TRBJ2-7; D is undetermined. Germline V gene data show CDR1 as MNHEY and CDR2 as SMNVEV (reference sequence). Trimming removed 6 bases at V and 2 bases at J, with 11 bases between. This CDR3 spans 13 amino acids. CDR3 coding DNA: TGTGCCAGCAGGTCAGGTAGAGCCTACGAGCAGTACTTC. Translating it yields CASRSGRAYEQYF.

This chain uses TRBV7-2 with TRBJ2-5; D remains ambiguous. Germline V CDR1 and CDR2: SGHTA, FQGNSA. The germline V and J ends were trimmed by 5 bases and 2 bases, with 6 bases remaining between them. The CDR3 loop spans 12 amino acids. The CDR3 region has the DNA TGTGCCAGCAGCCCTACACAAGAGACCCAGTACTTC. It yields the protein CASSPTQETQYF.

The chain uses TRBV9 and TRBJ2-5; D not certain. Germline values: CDR1 SGDLS, CDR2 YYNGEE. The CDR3 has 13 residues. The germline V and J ends were trimmed by 3 bases and 5 bases, with 11 bases remaining between them. CDR3 DNA sequence: TGTGCCAGCAGCGGAGCACCCGGGGAGACCCAGTACTTC. Protein product: CASSGAPGETQYF.

On this clone itself: This sample also contains other DNA sequences that code for the same CDR3. The rearrangement joins TRBV29-1 to TRBJ2-7; perhaps TRBD1 as D (7 bases). CDR1 is SQVTM and CDR2 is ANQGSEA in the germline V gene. CDR3 length equals 13 residues. V lost 6 bases and J lost 2, with 14 bases in between. The CDR3 loop reads CSVRQGGTYEQYF. CDR3 nucleotides: TGCAGCGTCCGACAGGGCGGGACCTACGAGCAGTACTTC.

This clone is a singleton in its sample. The chain is built from TRBV7-8 and TRBJ2-2, with D perhaps matching TRBD2 (6 bases). The CDR3 extends over 16 amino acids. Trimming removed 5 bases at V and 2 bases at J, with 15 bases between. Germline values: CDR1 SGHVS, CDR2 FQNEAQ. The CDR3 DNA reads TGTGCCAGCAGCAAAAAGGTGGGAGGAAACACCGGGGAGCTGTTTTTT. Amino acids: CASSKKVGGNTGELFF.

The J gene is TRBJ2-5, the V gene TRBV11-3; tentatively, D is TRBD1 (6 bases). CDR1 is SGHNT, CDR2 YENEEA, per germline. This CDR3 has 13 residues. Deletions cut 4 bases from V and 5 bases from J, with 11 bases between. CDR3 loop: CASSYKGDETQYF. The DNA of the CDR3 is TGTGCCAGCAGCTACAAGGGGGACGAGACCCAGTACTTC.

A single count supports this clone. The gene calls are TRBV29-1 and TRBJ1-2, with 9 bases that match TRBD1. The germline V gene has CDR1 SQVTM and CDR2 ANQGSEA. The V gene end was trimmed by 4 bases and the J gene end by 11 bases; junction bases not matched to a gene: 2. This CDR3 has 10 amino acids. The CDR3, as DNA: TGCAGCGTTGGGGACAGGGAGTACACCTTC. It yields the protein CSVGDREYTF. The full variable domain, rest sourced from reference TRBV29-1 and TRBJ1-2, is SAVISQKPSRDICQRGTSLTIQCQVDSQVTMMFWYRQQPGQSLTLIATANQGSEATYESGFVIDKFPISRPNLTFSTLTVSNMSPEDSSIYLCSVGDREYTFGSGTRLTVV.

The gene calls are TRBV5-1 and TRBJ2-2; maybe TRBD1 (6 bases). Germline lookup yields CDR1 SGHRS and CDR2 YFSETQ. This CDR3 is built from 16 residues. V was pared by 1 base and J by 4 bases, with 14 bases between. This chain's CDR3 is CASSLLDSSSTGELFF. The CDR3 DNA reads as TGCGCCAGCAGCTTGTTGGACAGTTCGAGCACCGGGGAGCTGTTTTTT.

With respect to this clone: A much more abundant neighbour one base away suggests this may be a read error. The chain recombines TRBV7-2 with TRBJ2-7; D gene uncertain. From germline, CDR1 is SGHTA and CDR2 FQGNSA. The CDR3 is 11 amino acids. V was cut by 2 bases and J by 3 bases, with 2 bases left in between. The CDR3 here is CASSLFYEQYF. The CDR3 DNA reads as TGTGCCAGCAGCTTATTCTACGAGCAGTACTTC.

J is TRBJ2-2 and V is TRBV19; 7 bases fit TRBD1. Germline lookup yields CDR1 LNHDA and CDR2 SQIVND (reference sequence). This CDR3 is 14 amino acids long. Trimming took 11 bases from V and 5 from J; bases not matched to a gene: 11. DNA for the CDR3: TGTGCCTGTCATAGGGGGCGCGGGACCGGGGAGCTGTTTTTT. The encoded protein is CACHRGRGTGELFF.

V gene TRBV6-6 combines with J gene TRBJ2-7; perhaps D is TRBD1 or TRBD2 (5 bases each). The CDR3 is 13 residues long. V shed 0 bases and J shed 7 bases, with 10 bases lying between them. Per the germline V gene, CDR1 is MNHNY and CDR2 is SVGAGI (reference sequence). CDR3 coding DNA: TGTGCCAGCAGTTACTCAGGGGAGTGGGAGCAGTACTTC. Encoded protein: CASSYSGEWEQYF.

J is TRBJ1-2 and V is TRBV28; the match to TRBD1 covers 8 bases. The CDR3 consists of 16 residues. Germline V gives CDR1 MDHEN, CDR2 SYDVKM. V lost 2 bases, J lost 8 bases, and 13 bases stayed unmatched. CDR3 nucleotides: TGTGCCAGCAGTTTACCACAGGGCAGGGGGCGCGAGGGCTACACCTTC. The encoded protein is CASSLPQGRGREGYTF.

Comments on this clone: A junction boundary mismatches the germline segment, possibly from a read error. CDR3 bases: TGCGCCTGGCGGGAGGTTGGAGATACGCAGTATTTT. Its translation is CAWREVGDTQYF. The V call is TRBV30, the J call TRBJ2-3, with 8 bases that match TRBD2. The germline V gene has CDR1 GTSNPN and CDR2 SVGIG (reference sequence). This CDR3 is 12 amino acids long.

V gene TRBV2 combines with J gene TRBJ2-1; 11 bases are a match to TRBD2. From germline, CDR1 is SNHLY and CDR2 FYNNEI. CDR3 length: 14 residues. With V trimmed by 7 bases and J by 6 bases, 5 bases remained unmatched. The CDR3 sequence: CASTLAGVRNEQFF. The CDR3 DNA follows: TGTGCCAGCACACTAGCGGGAGTCCGCAATGAGCAGTTCTTC.

The CDR3 DNA is TGTGCCAGTAGTATATCCTTAGCGGGAGGGGGAGAGCAGTTCTTC. Protein: CASSISLAGGGEQFF. The chain links TRBV19 to TRBJ2-1; 11 bases are shared with TRBD2. After removal of 2 bases from V and 10 bases from J, the junction contained 7 bases not matched to a gene. The CDR3 covers 15 residues. Germline assignment: CDR1 LNHDA and CDR2 SQIVND (reference sequence).

The rearrangement uses TRBV10-1 and TRBJ2-2, with 9 bases that match TRBD2. V was pared by 3 bases and J by 7 bases, with 6 bases of the junction left unmatched. The V gene's germline CDR1 is WNHNN and CDR2 SYGVQD (reference sequence). CDR3 size: 15 residues. This CDR3 is CASSDSGSSGGELFF. The CDR3, as DNA: TGCGCCAGCAGTGATAGCGGGAGTAGTGGCGGGGAGCTGTTTTTT.

This chain links TRBV6-1 with TRBJ2-7, with D possibly matching TRBD2 (6 bases). The CDR3 runs 13 residues. Trimming shortened V by 8 bases and J by 1 base, and 12 bases separated the two germline ends. CDR1 is MNHNS, CDR2 SASEGT, per germline. CDR3 sequence: CASPEGDSYEQYF. CDR3 DNA: TGTGCCAGCCCGGAGGGTGATTCCTACGAGCAGTACTTC.

This clone was detected only a few times. The V call is TRBV10-2, the J call TRBJ2-3; D perhaps matches TRBD2 (6 bases). V was cut by 8 bases and J by 5 bases, with 8 bases left in between. The CDR3 totals 11 residues. Germline V gene lookup returns CDR1 WSHSY and CDR2 SAAADI. The DNA of the CDR3 is TGCGCCAGCTCAGCGGGAGATACGCAGTATTTT. Translated, it gives CASSAGDTQYF.

The rearrangement joins TRBV25-1 to TRBJ2-5; D gene ambiguous. The germline gives CDR1 MGHDK, CDR2 SYGVNS. This CDR3 region has 13 residues. Between the trimmed V and J ends, which lost 0 bases and 7 bases, there was a span of 9 bases. CDR3 nucleotides: TGTGCCAGCAGTGAATATTCCGACGTGACCCAGTACTTC. Encoded protein: CASSEYSDVTQYF. Supplemented by reference TRBV25-1 and TRBJ2-5, the full variable domain reads EADIYQTPRYLVIGTGKKITLECSQTMGHDKMYWYQQDPGMELHLIHYSYGVNSTEKGDLSSESTVSRIRTEHFPLTLESARPSHTSQYLCASSEYSDVTQYFGPGTRLLVL.

V usage is TRBV7-6 and J usage is TRBJ2-7; D call uncertain. V was shortened by 5 bases and J by 6 bases, with 23 bases between the two germline ends. The CDR3 loop spans 16 amino acids. The V gene's germline CDR1 is SGHVS and CDR2 FNYEAQ. CDR3 protein: CASSTPFRMKAGEQYF. The CDR3 nucleotides read TGTGCCAGCAGCACCCCGTTTCGGATGAAAGCCGGCGAGCAGTACTTC.

The chain has TRBV6-1 and TRBJ1-2, with D unresolved. CDR3 size: 15 residues. Deletions cut 4 bases from V and 4 bases from J, with 16 bases between. Per the germline V gene, CDR1 is MNHNS and CDR2 is SASEGT. The CDR3 nucleotides are TGTGCCAGCAGTGTGGACTCGCTGATGCCCTATGGCTACACCTTC. This encodes CASSVDSLMPYGYTF.

The chain has TRBV5-8 and TRBJ2-7, with a tentative D call TRBD2 (6 bases). Trimming removed 1 base at V and 6 bases at J, with 11 bases between. The CDR3 is made up of 13 amino acids. Germline lookup yields CDR1 SGHTS and CDR2 YDEGEE. The CDR3 region is CASSLQRRGEQYF. The DNA of the CDR3 is TGTGCCAGCAGCTTGCAAAGGAGGGGCGAGCAGTACTTC.

The table lists this clone with a few counts. The chain joins TRBV7-2 to TRBJ1-1; 8 nucleotides match TRBD1. The CDR3 length is 14 residues. The junction had 4 bases not matched to a gene; V was cut back by 2 bases and J by 5 bases. Germline assignment: CDR1 SGHTA and CDR2 FQGNSA. CDR3 residues: CASSLQGARTEAFF. The CDR3 DNA is TGTGCCAGCAGCTTACAGGGGGCAAGAACTGAAGCTTTCTTT.